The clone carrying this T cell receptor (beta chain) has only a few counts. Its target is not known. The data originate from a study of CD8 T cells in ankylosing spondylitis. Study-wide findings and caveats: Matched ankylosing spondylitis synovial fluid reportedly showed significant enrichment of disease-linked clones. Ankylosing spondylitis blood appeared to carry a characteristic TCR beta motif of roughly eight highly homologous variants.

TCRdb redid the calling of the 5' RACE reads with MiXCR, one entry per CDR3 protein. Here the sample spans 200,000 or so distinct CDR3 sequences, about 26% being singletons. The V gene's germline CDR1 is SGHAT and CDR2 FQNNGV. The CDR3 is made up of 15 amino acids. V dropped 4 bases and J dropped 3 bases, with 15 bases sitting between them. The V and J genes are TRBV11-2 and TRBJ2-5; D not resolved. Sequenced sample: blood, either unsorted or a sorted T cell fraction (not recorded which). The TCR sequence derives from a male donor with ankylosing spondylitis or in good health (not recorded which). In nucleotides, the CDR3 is TGTGCCAGCAGCTGGCACCCTCAACCCGAAGAGACCCAGTACTTC. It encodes CASSWHPQPEETQYF.